This entry lists 22 T cell receptor beta chains sequenced from one sample in a study of memory CD4+ T cells and cytomegalovirus serostatus. Some clones are missing from TCRdb's copy, which holds only in-frame ones; the method was immunoSEQ multiplex PCR. The sample consists of roughly 60,000 clones, 80% to 90% of them appearing once. The sort gate was single viable CD3+CD4+CD8-CD45RO+ cells for memory CD4+ T cells. Sequenced: memory CD4+ T cells from blood. These receptors originate from an adult in good health and CMV-seronegative.

CDR3 in DNA: TGTGCCAGCCTAGCGCCGGGGGCTGGGACGAACACTGAAGCTTTCTTT. It codes for CASLAPGAGTNTEAFF. The chain employs TRBV28 and TRBJ1-1; TRBD1 is a possible D gene (6 bases). The CDR3 is 16 residues long. From germline, CDR1 is MDHEN and CDR2 SYDVKM. V lost 8 bases, J lost 1 base, and 20 bases lay in between.

This clone was seen once. The chain has TRBV5-1 and TRBJ2-3; D could derive from TRBD1 or TRBD2 (5 bases each). The CDR3 is 16 residues long. The germline V gene has CDR1 SGHRS and CDR2 YFSETQ. The V gene lost 4 bases and the J gene lost 0 bases, with 15 bases spanning the gap. CDR3 loop: CASSTGPSHSTDTQYF. The CDR3 nucleotides are TGCGCCAGCAGCACAGGACCTAGCCATAGCACAGATACGCAGTATTTT.

The chain is built from TRBV7-9 and TRBJ1-2; 11 bases align to TRBD1. CDR3 length equals 13 residues. Looked up from germline, CDR1 is SEHNR and CDR2 is FQNEAQ (reference sequence). Trimming removed 5 bases from V and 8 bases from J; junction bases left unmatched: 4. In DNA, the CDR3 is TGTGCCAGCAGCGGACAGGGGGCGGTGGGCTACACCTTC. Translating gives CASSGQGAVGYTF.

V gene TRBV27 combines with J gene TRBJ1-1; D unresolved. There are 13 residues in the CDR3. Germline V gene lookup returns CDR1 MNHEY and CDR2 SMNVEV (reference sequence). Between the trimmed V and J ends, which lost 7 bases and 7 bases, there was a span of 16 bases. The CDR3 spells CASIGWERGEAFF. The CDR3 bases are TGTGCCAGCATCGGTTGGGAACGAGGTGAAGCTTTCTTT.

The rearrangement joins TRBV5-1 to TRBJ2-7; the match to TRBD2 covers 7 bases. The V gene's germline CDR1 is SGHRS and CDR2 YFSETQ. The CDR3 consists of 13 residues. The V and J ends lost 4 bases and 0 bases, in that order; junction bases with no gene match: 1. CDR3 coding DNA: TGCGCCAGCAGCCGGACTAGCTCCTACGAGCAGTACTTC. Its translation is CASSRTSSYEQYF. Complete variable domain (other parts from reference TRBV5-1 and TRBJ2-7): KAGVTQTPRYLIKTRGQQVTLSCSPISGHRSVSWYQQTPGQGLQFLFEYFSETQRNKGNFPGRFSGRQFSNSRSEMNVSTLELGDSALYLCASSRTSSYEQYFGPGTRLTVT.

V and J are TRBV6-1 and TRBJ1-1; 7 positions agree with TRBD1. Germline V lookup: CDR1 MNHNS, CDR2 SASEGT. The V and J ends lost 5 bases and 0 bases, in that order; junction bases with no gene match: 3. CDR3 length: 14 amino acids. CDR3 in amino acids: CASSMQGVNTEAFF. The CDR3 DNA sequence: TGTGCCAGCAGTATGCAGGGGGTGAACACTGAAGCTTTCTTT.

J is TRBJ2-5 and V is TRBV25-1; the D gene is possibly TRBD1 (5 bases). Deletions cut 7 bases from V and 1 base from J, with 13 bases between. This CDR3 is 14 amino acids long. Germline lookup yields CDR1 MGHDK and CDR2 SYGVNS. CDR3 sequence reads: CASTGRAPQETQYF. The DNA of the CDR3 is TGTGCCAGCACCGGCAGGGCCCCCCAAGAGACCCAGTACTTC.

The genes are TRBV4-1 and TRBJ1-2; tentatively, D is TRBD1 (6 bases). Between the trimmed V and J ends, which lost 6 bases and 4 bases, there was a span of 21 bases. Germline CDR1 MGHRA, CDR2 YSYEKL. The CDR3 covers 16 residues. This CDR3 is CASSQSGGEIVYGYTF. DNA of the CDR3: TGCGCCAGCAGTCAAAGCGGGGGCGAAATTGTCTATGGCTACACCTTC.

This chain connects TRBV7-9 to TRBJ2-3; 9 bases are shared with TRBD1. V was clipped by 6 bases and J by 8 bases; unmatched bases: 9. CDR3 length equals 14 residues. Germline V lookup: CDR1 SEHNR, CDR2 FQNEAQ (reference sequence). The CDR3: CASRPGTGSLTQYF. Written as DNA, the CDR3 is TGTGCCAGCAGACCCGGGACAGGGTCTCTTACGCAGTATTTT.

The chain employs TRBV23-1 and TRBJ2-1; 7 bases agree with TRBD1. TRBV23-1 is flagged as an ORF with uncertain function. This CDR3 comprises 12 residues. The junction had 9 bases not matched to a gene; V was cut back by 3 bases and J by 16 bases. The CDR3 DNA reads TGCGCCAGCAGTCATCGACAGGGTAGGAACTTCTTC. As protein: CASSHRQGRNFF.

V gene TRBV7-2 combines with J gene TRBJ1-2, with D uncertain. CDR1 SGHTA and CDR2 FQGNSA come from the germline V gene. V gave up 5 bases and J gave up 6 bases, with 16 bases separating them. This CDR3 contains 14 residues. CDR3 sequence (DNA): TGTGCCAGCAGCGTTAACAGTAGATGGGATGGCTACACCTTC. Translation gives CASSVNSRWDGYTF.

V is TRBV13 and J is TRBJ2-1, with D hard to call. The CDR3 loop spans 11 amino acids. In germline, CDR1 is PRHDT, CDR2 FYEKMQ (reference sequence). Trimming shortened V by 5 bases and J by 11 bases, and 10 bases separated the two germline ends. CDR3: CASSLGGKQFF. CDR3 DNA sequence: TGTGCCAGCAGCCTCGGCGGAAAGCAGTTCTTC.

This chain uses TRBV7-2 with TRBJ2-1; D perhaps matches TRBD1 (6 bases). The ends were cut back, 4 bases at V and 8 bases at J, with 21 bases in the middle. Germline V gene sequence: CDR1 SGHTA, CDR2 FQGNSA. This CDR3 is 16 amino acids long. The CDR3 spells CASSSRPRGGGDEQFF. The CDR3 DNA sequence: TGTGCCAGCAGCTCTCGACCCAGGGGCGGTGGGGATGAGCAGTTCTTC.

This clone showed up just a few times. This rearrangement joins TRBV10-3 to TRBJ2-3; D remains unclear. CDR3 length: 16 residues. V dropped 0 bases and J dropped 5 bases, with 15 bases sitting between them. In germline, CDR1 is ENHRY, CDR2 SYGVKD. DNA of the CDR3: TGTGCCATCAGTGAGTCTAGTAGGCTTAACGTAGATACGCAGTATTTT. It encodes CAISESSRLNVDTQYF.

This chain connects TRBV7-3 to TRBJ2-1, with a weak D call TRBD1 (5 bases). The CDR3 has 13 residues. CDR1 and CDR2 (germline): SGHTA, FQGTGA. The V and J ends lost 5 bases and 3 bases respectively, with 8 bases between them. The CDR3 DNA reads TGTGCCAGCAGCCCCCAGGGCTACAATGAGCAGTTCTTC. Protein: CASSPQGYNEQFF. The complete variable domain, with remaining parts taken from reference TRBV7-3 and TRBJ2-1, reads GAGVSQTPSNKVTEKGKYVELRCDPISGHTALYWYRQSLGQGPEFLIYFQGTGAADDSGLPNDRFFAVRPEGSVSTLKIQRTERGDSAVYLCASSPQGYNEQFFGPGTRLTVL.

V usage is TRBV6-1 and J usage is TRBJ1-1; D is undetermined. The V end was cut by 1 base, the J end by 10 bases, with 13 bases between. Germline assignment: CDR1 MNHNS and CDR2 SASEGT. The CDR3 contains 13 residues. The CDR3 is CASSEVQVQLAFF. The CDR3 DNA sequence: TGTGCCAGCAGTGAAGTCCAAGTACAGTTAGCTTTCTTT.

The chain employs TRBV5-1 and TRBJ2-5; no clear D. With 0 bases removed from V and 5 bases from J, the gap between germline ends came to 23 bases. Germline V gene lookup returns CDR1 SGHRS and CDR2 YFSETQ. The CDR3 extends over 18 amino acids. The CDR3 coding sequence is TGCGCCAGCAGCTTGGGCACGGAACCCTTTCTTCCAAGGGAGACCCAGTACTTC. It specifies CASSLGTEPFLPRETQYF. Drawing the rest from reference TRBV5-1 and TRBJ2-5, the complete variable domain is KAGVTQTPRYLIKTRGQQVTLSCSPISGHRSVSWYQQTPGQGLQFLFEYFSETQRNKGNFPGRFSGRQFSNSRSEMNVSTLELGDSALYLCASSLGTEPFLPRETQYFGPGTRLLVL.

This chain connects TRBV7-8 to TRBJ2-7; 10 bases fit TRBD1. The CDR3 loop spans 14 amino acids. V was clipped by 2 bases and J by 5 bases; unmatched bases: 3. Germline V gives CDR1 SGHVS, CDR2 FQNEAQ. The CDR3 region has the DNA TGTGCCAGCAGCTTACGGGACAGGGGTAACGAGCAGTACTTC. It translates to CASSLRDRGNEQYF.

This clone was seen a handful of times. The V and J genes are TRBV7-9 and TRBJ2-7, with 12 bases lining up with TRBD2. CDR1 SEHNR and CDR2 FQNEAQ come from the germline V gene (reference sequence). Losses at the gene ends were 5 bases for V and 4 bases for J; bases not matched to a gene: 6. The CDR3 has 15 residues. The CDR3 DNA is TGTGCCAGCAGCCAAGGGACTAGCGGGTCATACGAGCAGTACTTC. Translation: CASSQGTSGSYEQYF.

V and J are TRBV11-3 and TRBJ2-1; D gene unclear. This CDR3 has 13 residues. Trimming stripped 2 bases from V and 7 bases from J, with 9 bases between. From germline, CDR1 is SGHNT and CDR2 YENEEA. This chain's CDR3 is CASSLNSANEQFF. The CDR3 DNA follows: TGTGCCAGCAGCTTAAATTCAGCGAATGAGCAGTTCTTC.

The chain couples TRBV30 to TRBJ1-2, with 7 bases fitting TRBD1. Germline loops: CDR1 GTSNPN, CDR2 SVGIG (reference sequence). The CDR3 is 15 amino acids. Unmatched junction bases numbered 7, after V lost 0 bases and J lost 3 bases. The CDR3 sequence is CAWSVQTGVYYGYTF. In DNA, the CDR3 is TGTGCCTGGAGTGTCCAAACAGGGGTCTACTATGGCTACACCTTC.

The chain is built from TRBV5-1 and TRBJ2-3; D ambiguous. The CDR3 is 12 residues long. Per the germline V gene, CDR1 is SGHRS and CDR2 is YFSETQ. V was shortened by 4 bases and J by 7 bases, with 10 bases between the two germline ends. CDR3: CASSTGRNTQYF. DNA of the CDR3: TGCGCCAGCAGCACCGGCCGGAATACGCAGTATTTT.